A selection of T cell receptor beta chains follows, all from one sample in a study of blood T cell repertoires in COVID-19. The protocol was immunoSEQ multiplex PCR, while the TCRdb copy is restricted to in-frame clones and leaves out a portion. There are 400,000 to 500,000 clones in the sample; more than 70% occur only once, and 1.4% to 1.5% lies in the top ten. Material for sequencing was PBMCs or T cells enriched from blood (not recorded which). The receptor set was obtained from a woman aged 18-30 years who had been exposed to COVID-19. Each CDR3 is given with its conserved first and last residue. Each record gives: V gene, clone size, D gene, J gene, CDR3 protein, CDR3 DNA. A D gene is named only where the DNA matches it firmly. A row's size may be missing; if present it is once, few, many or a size class.

TRBV30,.,TRBD2,TRBJ2-3,CAWSGTSGTKVDTQYF,TGTGCCTGGTCCGGGACTAGCGGGACCAAGGTGGATACGCAGTATTTT
TRBV13,.,.,TRBJ1-2,CASSHPDSTNYGYTF,TGTGCCAGCAGCCACCCGGACAGCACTAACTATGGCTACACCTTC
TRBV5-1,.,.,TRBJ2-7,CASSHKTGEGISYEQYF,TGCGCCAGCAGCCACAAGACGGGGGAAGGGATTTCCTACGAGCAGTACTTC
TRBV2,.,.,TRBJ2-2,CASSRVSNTGELFF,TGTGCCAGCAGCAGGGTTTCGAACACCGGGGAGCTGTTTTTT
TRBV5-6,.,TRBD2,TRBJ2-1,CASSFLAGGPKYEQFF,TGTGCCAGCAGCTTCCTAGCGGGGGGGCCGAAATATGAGCAGTTCTTC
TRBV11-3,.,.,TRBJ2-1,CASSLWANSYNEQFF,TGTGCCAGCAGCTTATGGGCTAACTCCTACAATGAGCAGTTCTTC
TRBV6-5,few,.,TRBJ1-6,CASSYSDSSYNSPLHF,TGTGCCAGCAGTTACTCGGACAGCTCCTATAATTCACCCCTCCACTTT
TRBV7-2,.,.,TRBJ2-1,CASSLVVGPNEQFF,TGTGCCAGCAGCTTAGTTGTGGGGCCCAATGAGCAGTTCTTC
TRBV28,few,TRBD1,TRBJ2-7,CATRRDRGPYEQYF,TGTGCCACGCGCCGGGACAGGGGCCCCTACGAGCAGTACTTC
TRBV11-2,once,TRBD1,TRBJ1-2,CASSAPGQGSTGYTF,TGTGCCAGCAGCGCACCGGGACAGGGGTCTACAGGCTACACCTTC
TRBV14,.,TRBD1,TRBJ1-2,CASSSDRGGYTF,TGTGCCAGCAGCTCGGACAGGGGAGGCTACACCTTC
TRBV4-3,.,.,TRBJ2-7,CASSQDARSYEQYF,TGCGCCAGCAGCCAAGATGCCAGGTCCTACGAGCAGTACTTC
TRBV28,.,TRBD1,TRBJ2-7,CASRSGTELYEQYF,TGTGCCAGCAGATCAGGGACAGAACTCTACGAGCAGTACTTC